This T cell receptor (beta chain) was identified in a study of blood T cell repertoires in COVID-19. Study at large: Acute and convalescent COVID-19 samples came from the United States, Italy and Spain. Sample material is recorded as cDNA or gDNA derived from T cells, B-cell-depleted T cells, or PBMCs.

Per the study methods: Nucleated cell counts were estimated from reference gene primer amplification. The data were produced by immunoSEQ multiplex PCR, yet TCRdb's version contains in-frame clones alone and is incomplete. V, J and clone size derive from that table, while D and trimming were established from the DNA sequence. The table lists fewer than 350,000 clones, approximately 80% of them singletons, with 4.1% in the top ten. CDR1 is MDHEN, CDR2 SYDVKM, per germline. The CDR3 is 15 residues long. V shed 4 bases, J shed 0 bases, and the junction held 4 bases outside the gene matches. This clonotype was sampled from a woman between 45 and 65 years old with active or convalescent COVID-19. Sequences were obtained from peripheral blood. The chain employs TRBV28 and TRBJ2-3; TRBD2 aligns across 7 bases. DNA of the CDR3: TGTGCCAGCAGTTACAGCGGGACGAGCACAGATACGCAGTATTTT. Protein: CASSYSGTSTDTQYF.